Listed below are T cell receptor beta chains from one sample, sequenced in a study of tumor-infiltrating lymphocytes in primary liver carcinoma. TCRdb re-derived calls from the multiplex PCR reads in MiXCR, one entry per CDR3 protein. The table shows approximately 88,000 distinct CDR3 sequences, with about 70% occurring only once. The sample taken for sequencing was tumor-adjacent normal liver tissue. These receptors were collected from a man in his forties with primary liver carcinoma and hepatitis B virus infection. Both conserved end residues are part of each CDR3. D genes are given only for firm matches. The size field is filled for only some rows; it gives once, few, many or a size class.

clone_size,d_call,j_call,v_call,cdr3_aa,cdr3_nt
.,.,TRBJ2-7,TRBV11-1,CTSSLEAMEQYF,TGTACCAGCAGTTTAGAAGCGATGGAGCAGTACTTC
.,TRBD2,TRBJ2-7,TRBV28,CASSLAGLALEQYF,TGTGCCAGCAGTTTAGCAGGACTAGCGCTCGAGCAGTACTTC
many,TRBD1,TRBJ2-1,TRBV5-6,CASSSRDSPSSYNEQFF,TGTGCCAGCAGCTCACGGGACAGCCCCAGCTCCTACAATGAGCAGTTCTTC
.,.,TRBJ2-6,TRBV5-4,CASRQGYAGANLLTF,TGTGCCAGCAGACAGGGCTATGCTGGGGCCAACCTCCTGACTTTC
.,.,TRBJ2-5,TRBV10-3,CSIGLDKQTQYF,TGTTCCATCGGTCTGGACAAACAGACCCAGTACTTC
.,.,TRBJ2-5,TRBV11-1,CASSLRGTQATQYF,TGTGCCAGCAGCTTAAGAGGGACCCAAGCGACCCAATACTTC
few,.,TRBJ2-7,TRBV2,CAGGVYEQYF,TGTGCCGGAGGGGTCTACGAGCAGTACTTC
.,.,TRBJ2-1,TRBV6-5,CASSSLASYNEWFF,TGTGCCAGCAGTTCATTAGCTTCCTACAATGAGTGGTTCTTC
.,.,TRBJ2-2,TRBV5-8,CVSSLRSGSGELFF,TGTGTGAGCAGCTTGCGGAGCGGATCCGGGGAGCTGTTTTTT
.,TRBD2,TRBJ2-5,TRBV11-2,CASSLDPWSSGRGETQYF,TGTGCCAGCAGCTTAGATCCGTGGTCTAGCGGGAGAGGAGAGACCCAGTACTTC
many,TRBD1,TRBJ1-5,TRBV6-5,CASSDQGVGNQPQHF,TGTGCCAGCAGTGACCAGGGGGTCGGCAATCAGCCCCAGCATTTT
.,TRBD2,TRBJ2-1,TRBV19,CASSDSLAAYNEQFF,TGTGCCAGTAGTGATTCTCTAGCGGCTTACAATGAGCAGTTCTTC
.,.,TRBJ2-3,TRBV11-2,CASSLNGRTTDMQYF,TGTGCCAGCAGCTTAAATGGTAGAACCACAGATATGCAGTATTTT
.,TRBD1,TRBJ2-7,TRBV6-5,CASSYSTEGAYEQYF,TGTGCCAGCAGTTACTCAACAGAGGGGGCGTACGAGCAGTACTTC
.,.,TRBJ2-1,TRBV11-2,CASSLEVGAGQFF,TGTGCAAGCAGCTTAGAGGTGGGAGCCGGGCAGTTCTTC
.,.,TRBJ2-3,TRBV6-5,CVSHGENTQYF,TGTGTCAGCCATGGAGAGAATACGCAGTATTTT
.,TRBD1,TRBJ1-1,TRBV24-1,CATSDSHRGKTEAFF,TGTGCCACCAGTGATTCACACAGGGGGAAGACTGAAGCTTTCTTT
many,TRBD1,TRBJ2-6,TRBV10-3,CASKSTGTGGTGANVLTF,TGTGCCTCAAAGTCTACCGGGACAGGGGGTACTGGGGCCAACGTCCTGACTTTC
few,.,TRBJ1-1,TRBV7-3,CASSSWTVKEAFF,TGTGCCAGCAGCTCTTGGACGGTTAAAGAAGCTTTCTTT
.,.,TRBJ1-1,TRBV4-2,CASSPQMNTEAFF,TGTGCCAGCAGCCCTCAGATGAACACTGAAGCTTTCTTT
.,TRBD1,TRBJ1-1,TRBV6-6,CANSLGQGNTEAFF,TGTGCCAACAGTCTGGGACAGGGTAACACTGAAGCTTTCTTT
.,TRBD1,TRBJ2-7,TRBV4-2,CTSGQGQGITYEQYF,TGTACCAGCGGCCAGGGACAGGGGATAACCTACGAGCAGTACTTC
.,.,TRBJ2-4,TRBV5-6,CTSSLLGGLGNIQYF,TGTACCAGCAGCTTGTTAGGGGGATTGGGAAACATTCAGTACTTC
many,.,TRBJ2-5,TRBV5-6,CASSLNSGRETQYF,TGTGCCAGCAGCCTGAACAGCGGTAGGGAGACCCAGTACTTC
.,TRBD2,TRBJ2-1,TRBV11-2,CAGSQTSVHDEQFF,TGTGCCGGCAGCCAGACTAGCGTGCACGATGAGCAGTTCTTC
few,.,TRBJ1-4,TRBV19,CASSIQGGEKLFF,TGTGCCAGTAGTATCCAGGGAGGTGAAAAACTGTTTTTT
.,TRBD1,TRBJ2-7,TRBV11-2,CARSLDLLGQGYVQYF,TGTGCCAGAAGCTTAGACTTGCTGGGACAGGGCTACGTGCAGTACTTC
.,TRBD1,TRBJ1-2,TRBV29-1,CIVAGTGGAAYGYTF,TGCATCGTAGCCGGGACAGGGGGCGCTGCCTACGGCTACACCTTC
.,.,TRBJ2-7,TRBV7-9,CVSSQPRGSYEQYF,TGTGTCAGCAGCCAGCCCCGGGGGAGCTACGAGCAGTACTTC
.,TRBD1,TRBJ1-2,TRBV5-1,CASSLDPGGRIDGYTF,TGCGCCAGCAGCTTGGATCCAGGGGGGAGGATTGACGGCTACACCTTC
few,.,TRBJ2-5,TRBV2,CASSGSYEETQYF,TGTGCCAGCAGCGGGTCATACGAAGAGACCCAGTACTTC
medium-sized,.,TRBJ2-1,TRBV11-2,CASSLADEQFF,TGTGCCAGCAGCTTAGCGGATGAGCAGTTCTTC
many,.,TRBJ1-6,TRBV11-2,CASSLSGSPLHF,TGTGCCAGCAGCCTGAGCGGATCACCCCTCCACTTT
.,TRBD1,TRBJ2-5,TRBV4-1,CTSSQDSGGQESQYF,TGCACCAGCAGCCAAGATTCAGGGGGCCAAGAGAGCCAGTACTTC
.,TRBD2,TRBJ2-3,TRBV29-1,CSVATSGHTDTQYF,TGCAGCGTCGCTACTAGCGGGCACACAGATACGCAGTATTTT
.,.,TRBJ2-3,TRBV6-4,CASRQEETDTQYF,TGTGCCAGCAGACAGGAAGAAACAGATACGCAGTATTTT
.,.,TRBJ2-1,TRBV4-2,CASSLAGSSVYNEQFF,TGTGCCAGCAGCCTGGCGGGGTCTAGCGTCTACAATGAGCAGTTCTTC